This paragraph covers one TCR beta chain sequence. The sample belongs to a study of blood T cell repertoires in COVID-19. V was trimmed by 2 bases and J by 2 bases, leaving 10 bases between them. CDR3 size: 14 residues. Germline V lookup: CDR1 SGHDN, CDR2 FVKESK. Sequenced by immunoSEQ multiplex PCR; TCRdb stores in-frame clones only, minus some. The sample has 200,000 to 250,000 clones; roughly 85% are singletons. Specimen: peripheral blood. The rearrangement uses TRBV14 and TRBJ2-7, with a weak D call TRBD2 (5 bases). The clonotype comes from a woman in her 70s with COVID-19, enrolled during active disease. CDR3 DNA: TGTGCCAGCAGCCAAACAGTAGCGACCTACGAGCAGTACTTC. Translated: CASSQTVATYEQYF.